What follows describes a single TCR beta chain. The sample belongs to a study of blood T cell repertoires in COVID-19. Germline loops: CDR1 SEHNR, CDR2 FQNEAQ (reference sequence). This CDR3 has 14 amino acids. Trimming took 5 bases from V and 8 from J; bases not matched to a gene: 7. Sequencing used immunoSEQ multiplex PCR; TCRdb keeps in-frame clones, though not all of them. This repertoire shows about 120,000 clones, around two thirds found once; its top ten account for 2% to 2.5%. The chain employs TRBV7-9 and TRBJ1-3; TRBD1 matches at 9 bases. Input material: peripheral blood. This receptor was taken from a woman in her 70s with acute or convalescent COVID-19. CDR3 sequence (DNA): TGTGCCAGCAGCCTCCTGGGACAGGGAGACACCATATATTTT. As protein: CASSLLGQGDTIYF.